This T cell receptor (beta chain) comes out of a study of blood T cell repertoires in COVID-19. About the study: Material from acute and convalescent COVID-19 was sourced from the United States, Italy and Spain. Sources were T cells, B-cell-depleted T cells, or PBMCs; the material itself was cDNA or gDNA.

In the source study's methods: Quantification of nucleated cells was approximated via reference gene primer amplification. The data were produced by immunoSEQ multiplex PCR, yet TCRdb's version contains in-frame clones alone and is incomplete. D and trimming come from the DNA, and the V and J calls and clone size come from that table. The sample lists 120,000 or so clones, approximately 91% seen once, with roughly 1.2% in the top ten. The CDR3 spans 19 residues. The V and J ends lost 3 bases and 0 bases respectively, with 18 bases between them. Germline assignment: CDR1 SGHVS and CDR2 FQNEAQ. The chain uses TRBV7-8 and TRBJ1-6; D perhaps matches TRBD1 (6 bases). The TCR sequence derives from a woman aged 80 or over with acute or convalescent COVID-19. The sample comprised peripheral blood. CDR3 region: CASSLADRTSNSYNSPLHF. CDR3 sequence (DNA): TGTGCCAGCAGCTTGGCCGACAGGACCTCAAACTCCTATAATTCACCCCTCCACTTT.